This T cell receptor (beta chain) was captured in a study of blood T cells in healthy people across ages (dated by TCRdb to between 2014 and 2016). The study in broad terms: In model experiments, template switching captured about one uniquely barcoded TCR beta cDNA molecule for every two T cells. To avoid experimental bias, donors of different ages were distributed randomly across sequencing lanes. For two donors (one aged 18 to 29 and one aged 80 or older), the study analyzed two additional independent replicas of 1 million unique cDNA reads from the same blood draw. Donors were grouped into four age groups: young (average roughly 17 years), middle-aged (under 40), aged (around 56) and long-lived (over 80). The study measured age-related changes in TCR beta repertoire diversity using deep sequencing normalized with unique cDNA molecular identifiers.

Library construction relied on 5' RACE. Instrument used: Illumina HiSeq 2500. A second PCR of about 6 to 11 cycles was performed with a sample-barcoded 5' primer and a J-beta primer mix. A unique molecular identifier was introduced onto each TCR beta cDNA molecule by a template-switch 5' adaptor carrying 12 random nucleotides. Each sample yielded at least 2.5 million CDR3-containing paired-end reads. All of the RNA was converted into first-strand cDNA using the Mint cDNA synthesis kit, with a TRBC-specific oligonucleotide serving as the primer. After uracil-DNA glycosylase treatment, a first 18-cycle PCR used universal primers M1SS and BC2_uni_R on all cDNA. Turning to the authors' computational methods: Normalization of each sample was performed by random selection of 1 million high-quality reads, each carrying a distinct molecular identifier. Instead of being binned into consensus sequences, reads that shared molecular identifiers were thrown out. MiTCR, set to a Q25 quality threshold and the strictest error-elimination algorithm, was used for CDR3 identification, clonotype clustering and error correction. A nonparametric unseen species model with Euler transformation was used to estimate lower-bound total TCR beta diversity. The public reads were reanalyzed by TCRdb: fastp trimming at Q25, MiXCR alignment, in-frame beta chains only. Each entry is one CDR3 protein sequence, shown with its most common DNA and genes. These V and J calls derive from TCRdb rather than the authors' analysis. Counted in this sample were hundreds of thousands of distinct CDR3 sequences; 25% to 30% of them appeared once. Jointly, the top ten make up around 30% of the sample.

Overall study outcomes, separate from this receptor: The long-lived group showed more naive CD4+ T cells, fewer expanded clones and increased TCR diversity than the aged group, suggesting age selection. Observed TCR beta diversity correlated strongly with the percentage of naive T cells measured by flow cytometry. Bulk unsorted PBMC profiling prevented conclusive comparison of naive and antigen-experienced compartments. As age increased, observed TCR beta diversity per million T cells dropped in a roughly linear way, and a significant reduction was already evident by age approximately 40. Estimates of total diversity based on one million sequenced T cells were considered lower bounds and underestimates. Because donor CMV infection status was unknown, age-related changes in expanded clonotypes were potentially confounded.

Systemically healthy Caucasian individuals from Russia, over 30 in total and aged about 6 to 100 years, were included as donors. Around 9.9 milliliters of peripheral blood were collected from each donor into EDTA-treated Vacutainer tubes. Ficoll-Paque density-gradient centrifugation was used to isolate PBMCs, with at least 6 million per sample. Total RNA, at least 5 micrograms per sample, was extracted from PBMCs with Trizol reagent. The percentages of naive CD45RAhigh/CD27high T cells were determined by flow cytometry on a PBMC aliquot from every donor. In the germline V gene, CDR1 corresponds to KGHSH and CDR2 to LQKENI. The CDR3 numbers 14 residues from cysteine through phenylalanine. The DNA shown is the 42-base CDR3, in frame from base 1. At the junction V is shortened by 0 bases and J by 5 bases, with 10 bases in between. Comments on this clonotype: The antigen it recognizes is unknown. No per-base quality is available; no much larger clone lies one base away.

The V and J segments used are TRBV18 and TRBJ2-5; the D call is tentative, TRBD1 or TRBD2, as each matches 6 bases. The receptor was derived from a woman in her 70s in good health. Source material: blood. The CDR3 amino acid sequence is: CASSPPGGSETQYF. The nucleotides read TGTGCCAGCTCACCACCGGGGGGCTCCGAGACCCAGTACTTC. The entire variable domain, with the stretches around the CDR3 drawn from the reference TRBV18 and TRBJ2-5 proteins, is NAGVMQNPRHLVRRRGQEARLRCSPMKGHSHVYWYRQLPEEGLKFMVYLQKENIIDESGMPKERFSAEFPKEGPSILRIQQVVRGDSAAYFCASSPPGGSETQYFGPGTRLLVL.